A single sample is the source of the 6 T cell receptor beta chains below, sequenced in a study of cytomegalovirus exposure and HLA in healthy donors. The PCR used 60 Vbeta and 13 Jbeta primers. Sequencing used immunoSEQ multiplex PCR; TCRdb keeps in-frame clones, though not all of them. Of a few hundred thousand clones listed, 70% to 80% are singletons. The source material was PBMCs. These receptor sequences come from a middle-aged man in good health and CMV-seronegative.

V usage is TRBV19 and J usage is TRBJ2-2, with D tentatively TRBD1 (5 bases). With 7 bases removed from V and 6 bases from J, the gap between germline ends came to 12 bases. The CDR3 runs to 13 residues. Germline CDR1 is LNHDA and CDR2 is SQIVND (reference sequence). The CDR3 here is CASTSGISGELFF. The CDR3 nucleotides read TGTGCCAGTACCTCAGGGATCTCCGGGGAGCTGTTTTTT. Based on the CDR3 plus reference TRBV19 and TRBJ2-2, the full variable domain is DGGITQSPKYLFRKEGQNVTLSCEQNLNHDAMYWYRQDPGQGLRLIYYSQIVNDFQKGDIAEGYSVSREKKESFPLTVTSAQKNPTAFYLCASTSGISGELFFGEGSRLTVL.

The chain employs TRBV4-2 and TRBJ2-1; TRBD2 matches 11 bases. V lost 5 bases to trimming and J lost 5 bases; unmatched junction nucleotides: 5. CDR3 size: 15 residues. Germline CDR1 reads LGHNA; CDR2 reads YNFKEQ. CDR3 in DNA: TGTGCCAGCAGCTCACTAGCGGGGGCCGACAATGAGCAGTTCTTC. Amino acids: CASSSLAGADNEQFF.

V and J are TRBV7-2 and TRBJ2-7; no clear D gene. The V end lost 5 bases, the J end lost 0 bases, and 5 bases lay between the germline ends. The CDR3 is 12 amino acids. Germline loops: CDR1 SGHTA, CDR2 FQGNSA. The CDR3, as DNA: TGTGCCAGCAGCCACAGCTCCTACGAGCAGTACTTC. It is translated as CASSHSSYEQYF.

The V gene is TRBV5-4, the J gene TRBJ1-3; 9 bases match TRBD1. The CDR3 loop spans 17 amino acids. Unmatched junction bases numbered 15, after V lost 4 bases and J lost 7 bases. The germline CDR1 and CDR2 sequences are SGHNT and YYREEE (reference sequence). The CDR3 DNA sequence: TGTGCCAGCAGCGCCTCCGGGGGACAGGGATCATGGAACACCATATATTTT. Protein sequence: CASSASGGQGSWNTIYF.

V gene TRBV5-6 combines with J gene TRBJ1-3; D is undetermined. From germline, CDR1 is SGHDT and CDR2 YYEEEE. The V gene lost 4 bases and the J gene lost 4 bases, with 6 bases spanning the gap. This CDR3 is 12 amino acids long. The chain's CDR3 is CASSQQGNTIYF. The DNA for the CDR3 is TGTGCCAGCAGCCAACAGGGAAACACCATATATTTT. The whole variable domain, remainder taken from reference TRBV5-6 and TRBJ1-3, is DAGVTQSPTHLIKTRGQQVTLRCSPKSGHDTVSWYQQALGQGPQFIFQYYEEEERQRGNFPDRFSGHQFPNYSSELNVNALLLGDSALYLCASSQQGNTIYFGEGSWLTVV.

The CDR3 DNA reads as TGCGCCAGCAGCTCGGGGACAGGATTCCAAGAGACCCAGTACTTC. Protein sequence: CASSSGTGFQETQYF. J is TRBJ2-5 and V is TRBV5-1; 8 bases are a match to TRBD1. CDR1 and CDR2 (germline): SGHRS, YFSETQ. The junction had 5 bases not matched to a gene; V was cut back by 3 bases and J by 1 base. The CDR3 loop spans 15 amino acids.